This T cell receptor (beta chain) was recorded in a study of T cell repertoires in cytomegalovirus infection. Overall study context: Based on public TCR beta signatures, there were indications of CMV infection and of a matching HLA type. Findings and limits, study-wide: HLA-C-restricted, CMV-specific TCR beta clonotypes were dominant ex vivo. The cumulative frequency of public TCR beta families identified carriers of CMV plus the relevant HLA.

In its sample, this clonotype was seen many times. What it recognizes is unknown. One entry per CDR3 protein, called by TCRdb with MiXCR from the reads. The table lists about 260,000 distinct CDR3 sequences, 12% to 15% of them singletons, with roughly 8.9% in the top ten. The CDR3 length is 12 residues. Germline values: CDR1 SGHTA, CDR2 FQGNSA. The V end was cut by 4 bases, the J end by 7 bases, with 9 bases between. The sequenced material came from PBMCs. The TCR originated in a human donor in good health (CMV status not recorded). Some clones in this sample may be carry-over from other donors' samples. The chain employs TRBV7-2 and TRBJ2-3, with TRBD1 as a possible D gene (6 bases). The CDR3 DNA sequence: TGTGCCAGCAGCTCCCAGGGGTATACGCAGTATTTT. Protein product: CASSSQGYTQYF.